This T cell receptor (beta chain) comes out of a study of blood T cell repertoires in COVID-19. Trimming cost V 3 bases and J 4 bases; bases outside gene matches: 12. The CDR3 has 18 residues. From germline, CDR1 is SGHTA and CDR2 FQGNSA. Sequencing was performed with immunoSEQ multiplex PCR; in TCRdb, only in-frame clones are kept and a portion is missing. The data contain approximately 200,000 clones, approximately 79% of them singletons. The TCR originated in a woman in her fifties or sixties with acute or convalescent COVID-19. The sequencing sample was made of peripheral blood. The chain has TRBV7-2 and TRBJ2-6; 7 bases agree with TRBD2. CDR3 residues: CASSLVASGAPGANVLTF. Written as DNA, the CDR3 is TGTGCCAGCAGCTTGGTGGCGAGCGGGGCCCCCGGGGCCAACGTCCTGACTTTC.